This T cell receptor beta chain is from a study of cytotoxic CD8 clonotypes in ibrutinib-treated CLL (dated by TCRdb to the early 2020s). Notes on the research overall: The cohort included about 15 treatment-naive and 11 to 12 relapsed/refractory patients; roughly 17 were IGHV unmutated. Partial responses were observed in some 24 patients and complete responses in 2; after a median follow-up of around 68 months, remission was maintained in roughly 15 patients and progression was observed in about twelve. Response samples were obtained after a median of approximately 12 months of treatment, with a range of roughly 6 to 40 months. Samples averaged around 280,000 productive templates and tens of thousands of productive rearrangements. Of the roughly 86 participants in the trial, 26 had longitudinal samples available. Cryopreserved peripheral blood mononuclear cells were obtained before treatment, at response, and at either sustained remission or disease progression.

On the study overall, not on this receptor specifically: An increase in clonality was observed at ibrutinib response, with clonality remaining stable during sustained remission and falling back toward baseline at progression. Public clonotypes were rare and either shrank or stayed stable during treatment, and the rise in clonality at ibrutinib response reflected expansion of private clonotypes. Sampling times were not matched between patients in sustained remission and patients whose disease was progressing, and lymph node repertoires were not examined. At baseline, clonality was higher than in age-matched healthy donors and showed a strong correlation with circulating CD8+ T-cell counts.

On a MiSeq, deep resolution sequencing aimed for a depth between 1 in 1 million and 1 in 200,000 T cells, with each clonotype covered approximately 9.8x on average. TCR beta libraries were generated with the immunoSEQ hsTCRB Kit. The original methods were these. ImmunoSEQ Data Assistant and ImmunoSEQ Analyzer were used for data analysis, and V, D and J genes were assigned according to IMGT definitions. Clonality, which ranges from 0 to 1, was calculated by subtracting the normalized Shannon entropy of productive rearrangement frequencies from one. Public clonotype analysis was restricted to overrepresented clonotypes comprising at least 0.05% of each patient's repertoire. About twelve age-matched healthy donor repertoires from immuneACCESS were used as controls for clonality. Sourced from immuneACCESS, this table was stored by TCRdb with only in-frame sequences that have V and J called. A share of the clones is absent; for the studies checked, an unresolved V gene accounts for under half, and the remainder has no known explanation. V, J and clone size reflect that table, while D and trimming were determined from the DNA. The sample records approximately 300,000 clones, around four fifths of which are singletons. The ten largest clonotypes hold 6.5% to 8.5% of the sample.

On this clone: There is no known antigen for this receptor. No clone much larger than this one lies a single base away; base qualities are absent.

The CDR3, cysteine through phenylalanine, is 14 amino acids long. Just CDR3 DNA is preserved here, 42 bases in frame from base 1. Unmatched junction bases come to 6, with V trimmed by 5 bases and J by 7 bases. Looking up the germline V gene (reference sequence) yields CDR1 SEHNR and CDR2 FQNEAQ. For TCR beta library preparation, approximately 1.9 micrograms of genomic DNA was extracted from cryopreserved PBMCs. Longitudinal blood samples from CLL patients on ibrutinib monotherapy underwent high-throughput TCR beta sequencing. The patients took part in an open-label, single-center phase 2 trial of ibrutinib monotherapy.

The sample in question was PBMCs, obtained before ibrutinib treatment. The chain is encoded by TRBV7-9 joined to TRBJ2-7; 12 bases in the middle match TRBD1. The receptor was isolated from a human donor with chronic lymphocytic leukemia. The CDR3 corresponds to CASSAGQGAREQYF. The bases are TGTGCCAGCAGCGCGGGACAGGGGGCGCGAGAGCAGTACTTC.